This entry lists 27 T cell receptor beta chains sequenced from one sample in a study of graft-versus-host responses after intestinal transplantation. The repertoire was sequenced with immunoSEQ multiplex PCR; TCRdb's copy has only in-frame clones and lacks some. Of about 130,000 clones detected, around nine tenths appear once; the ten largest clones hold roughly 0.16%. The antigens these receptors bind are not known. The sample was unstimulated CD4+ T cells sorted from spleen or lymph node cells, taken before intestinal transplant. The receptors were gathered from a human donor who received an intestinal transplant.

The V call is TRBV2, the J call TRBJ2-7, with D possibly TRBD1 on 5 matching bases. Per the germline V gene, CDR1 is SNHLY and CDR2 is FYNNEI. The V end lost 1 base, the J end lost 8 bases, and 15 bases lay between the germline ends. CDR3 length: 14 amino acids. The CDR3 DNA reads TGTGCCAGCAGTGAAGGGTTACAGGCTACGCAGCAGTACTTC. Translation: CASSEGLQATQQYF.

The chain couples TRBV13 to TRBJ2-1; TRBD1 aligns across 7 bases. The V gene end was trimmed by 0 bases and the J gene end by 4 bases; junction bases not matched to a gene: 0. CDR1 and CDR2 from the germline V gene are PRHDT and FYEKMQ (reference sequence). The CDR3 spans 14 residues. The CDR3 DNA sequence: TGTGCCAGCAGCTTAGGGGACAGGTACAATGAGCAGTTCTTC. This gives the protein CASSLGDRYNEQFF.

This chain links TRBV5-8 with TRBJ2-5; 9 nucleotides align to TRBD2. The length of the CDR3 is 16 residues. V shed 2 bases, J shed 2 bases, and the junction held 7 bases outside the gene matches. Germline-derived CDR1 and CDR2 are SGHTS and YDEGEE. The DNA for the CDR3 is TGTGCCAGCAGCTTTTATAGCGGGGGACATCAAGAGACCCAGTACTTC. This sequence encodes CASSFYSGGHQETQYF.

The table lists this clone with a count of one. The chain joins TRBV20-1 to TRBJ2-5; no clear D gene. This CDR3 region has 11 residues. The V and J ends lost 5 bases and 5 bases respectively, with 9 bases between them. Germline V lookup: CDR1 DFQATT, CDR2 SNEGSKA (reference sequence). CDR3 in DNA: TGCAGTGCTCCGTATGCCGAGACCCAGTACTTC. It is translated as CSAPYAETQYF.

V gene TRBV11-2 combines with J gene TRBJ2-5; D call uncertain. V was trimmed by 5 bases and J by 6 bases, leaving 10 bases between them. Germline-derived CDR1 and CDR2 are SGHAT and FQNNGV. The CDR3 runs 12 residues. The CDR3 is CASSQSVQTQYF. The CDR3 region has the DNA TGTGCCAGCAGCCAATCAGTCCAGACCCAGTACTTC.

This chain uses TRBV20-1 with TRBJ1-1; no clear D gene. Germline V lookup: CDR1 DFQATT, CDR2 SNEGSKA (reference sequence). V lost 2 bases and J 7 bases, leaving 8 bases between the germline ends. The CDR3 is 11 residues long. The CDR3 coding sequence is TGCAGTGCTAGAACAGCGCGTGAAGCTTTCTTT. Encoded protein: CSARTAREAFF.

This clone was observed once. This chain links TRBV6-5 with TRBJ2-7; D call uncertain. The CDR3 has 13 residues. CDR1 and CDR2 from the germline V gene are MNHEY and SVGAGI. The V end was cut by 4 bases, the J end by 1 base, with 8 bases between. CDR3: CASSLTVSYEQYF. CDR3 nucleotides: TGTGCCAGCAGTTTGACCGTTTCCTACGAGCAGTACTTC.

The chain links TRBV6-4 to TRBJ2-3, with 10 bases fitting TRBD2. The CDR3 is made up of 14 amino acids. V shed 6 bases and J 2 bases; nucleotides not matched to a gene: 2. Germline CDR1 reads MRHNA; CDR2 reads SNTAGT. The CDR3 is CASSTSGTTDTQYF. CDR3 in DNA: TGTGCCAGCAGCACTAGCGGGACCACAGATACGCAGTATTTT.

This rearrangement joins TRBV11-2 to TRBJ1-2; 7 positions match TRBD1. V lost 5 bases, J lost 4 bases, and 7 bases stayed unmatched. The CDR3 length is 14 residues. CDR1 SGHAT and CDR2 FQNNGV come from the germline V gene. CDR3 sequence: CASSDRQGVYGYTF. As DNA, the CDR3 is TGTGCCAGCAGCGACCGACAGGGTGTCTATGGCTACACCTTC.

This sequence joins TRBV19 and TRBJ2-5; D call uncertain. V was trimmed by 3 bases and J by 1 base, leaving 9 bases between them. Per the germline V gene, CDR1 is LNHDA and CDR2 is SQIVND (reference sequence). The CDR3 runs 14 residues. As DNA, the CDR3 is TGTGCCAGTAGTATGGGTGGCAGCCAAGAGACCCAGTACTTC. It encodes CASSMGGSQETQYF.

The rearrangement joins TRBV5-5 to TRBJ2-5; perhaps TRBD2 as D (5 bases). The CDR3 contains 14 residues. V lost 0 bases to trimming and J lost 2 bases, with 8 bases between them. CDR1 is SGHKS, CDR2 YYEKEE, per germline (reference sequence). The CDR3 reads CASSLGGAQETQYF. The CDR3 region has the DNA TGTGCCAGCAGCTTGGGGGGAGCTCAAGAGACCCAGTACTTC.

This sequence joins TRBV5-1 and TRBJ1-2; unclear D gene. V shed 4 bases and J shed 8 bases, with 15 bases lying between them. The CDR3 sequence is 13 residues long. Germline V lookup: CDR1 SGHRS, CDR2 YFSETQ. In DNA form, the CDR3 reads TGCGCCAGCAGCGCCACCTTTCCTAGCGGCTACACCTTC. Encoded protein: CASSATFPSGYTF.

This sequence joins TRBV7-9 and TRBJ2-5, with 13 bases that match TRBD2. V was pared by 3 bases and J by 4 bases, with 11 bases of the junction left unmatched. Germline V lookup: CDR1 SEHNR, CDR2 FQNEAQ (reference sequence). The CDR3 runs to 18 residues. The CDR3: CASSFGLAGVGFRETQYF. The DNA for the CDR3 is TGTGCCAGCAGCTTCGGACTAGCGGGGGTTGGTTTTAGAGAGACCCAGTACTTC.

The V gene is TRBV2, the J gene TRBJ2-1; D is possibly TRBD2 (5 bases). Per germline, CDR1 SNHLY and CDR2 FYNNEI. The V gene lost 10 bases and the J gene lost 3 bases, with 19 bases spanning the gap. The CDR3 totals 15 residues. The chain's CDR3 is CATRGAVLIYNEQFF. In DNA form, the CDR3 reads TGTGCCACCCGAGGAGCGGTATTAATCTACAATGAGCAGTTCTTC.

The chain employs TRBV6-6 and TRBJ1-1; 9 nucleotides align to TRBD1. Germline V lookup: CDR1 MNHNY, CDR2 SVGAGI (reference sequence). The CDR3 spans 13 residues. The V and J ends lost 10 bases and 6 bases, in that order; junction bases with no gene match: 9. CDR3 in DNA: TGTGCCACCTCGACAGGGGGGTCGCCTGAAGCTTTCTTT. Protein: CATSTGGSPEAFF.

This clone was found once. V is TRBV4-1 and J is TRBJ1-3; D is unresolved. The CDR3 is 13 residues long. V was shortened by 1 base and J by 10 bases, with 11 bases between the two germline ends. Germline loops: CDR1 MGHRA, CDR2 YSYEKL. This CDR3 reads CASSQVRSETIYF. The CDR3 nucleotides are TGCGCCAGCAGCCAAGTTCGAAGTGAAACCATATATTTT.

The V call is TRBV18, the J call TRBJ1-1; unclear D gene. The V end was cut by 2 bases, the J end by 5 bases, with 15 bases between. Germline assignment: CDR1 KGHSH and CDR2 LQKENI. There are 15 residues in the CDR3. The CDR3 DNA reads TGTGCCAGCTCACCAATTTCCCCGCGGGGAACTGAAGCTTTCTTT. Amino acid sequence: CASSPISPRGTEAFF.

This chain connects TRBV5-1 to TRBJ1-2; 10 bases are shared with TRBD1. The V segment lost 3 bases and the J segment 3 bases; nucleotides outside the gene matches: 2. CDR3 length: 14 amino acids. Per germline, CDR1 SGHRS and CDR2 YFSETQ. The CDR3 spells CASSSGTGDYGYTF. The CDR3 nucleotides read TGCGCCAGCAGCTCGGGGACAGGGGACTATGGCTACACCTTC.

CDR3 DNA: TGTGCCTGGAGCGGAGGGCAAGAGACCCAGTACTTC. This translates into CAWSGGQETQYF. The chain uses TRBV30 and TRBJ2-5, with D perhaps matching TRBD2 (6 bases). Per the germline V gene, CDR1 is GTSNPN and CDR2 is SVGIG (reference sequence). The CDR3 runs 12 residues. Deletions cut 3 bases from V and 2 bases from J, with 7 bases between. The variable domain in full, completed from reference TRBV30 and TRBJ2-5, reads SQTIHQWPATLVQPVGSPLSLECTVEGTSNPNLYWYRQAAGRGLQLLFYSVGIGQISSEVPQNLSASRPQDRQFILSSKKLLLSDSGFYLCAWSGGQETQYFGPGTRLLVL.

The table lists this clone with a count of one. The chain is built from TRBV6-1 and TRBJ2-2; D not resolved. V lost 5 bases and J 8 bases, leaving 6 bases between the germline ends. The germline CDR1 and CDR2 sequences are MNHNS and SASEGT. CDR3 length equals 11 residues. CDR3 nucleotides: TGTGCCAGCAGTAGGTTAGGGGAGCTGTTTTTT. Its translation is CASSRLGELFF.

The chain has TRBV19 and TRBJ1-4; the match to TRBD1 covers 7 bases. This CDR3 contains 16 residues. The V gene end was trimmed by 6 bases and the J gene end by 8 bases; junction bases not matched to a gene: 15. Germline V gene data show CDR1 as LNHDA and CDR2 as SQIVND (reference sequence). CDR3 nucleotide sequence: TGTGCCAGTAGGGGGGGACAGTGGGGATTGCAGGAAAAACTGTTTTTT. Residues: CASRGGQWGLQEKLFF.

This chain uses TRBV30 with TRBJ1-2, with D possibly TRBD1 on 5 matching bases. The V gene lost 3 bases and the J gene lost 8 bases, with 19 bases spanning the gap. The CDR3 totals 14 residues. Germline V gene sequence: CDR1 GTSNPN, CDR2 SVGIG (reference sequence). The CDR3 region is CAWSGGAARGGYTF. DNA of the CDR3: TGTGCCTGGAGCGGAGGGGCCGCCCGGGGGGGCTACACCTTC.

The V gene is TRBV6-1, the J gene TRBJ1-3, with D hard to call. Trimming stripped 8 bases from V and 5 bases from J, with 13 bases between. Germline lookup yields CDR1 MNHNS and CDR2 SASEGT. CDR3 length: 13 amino acids. Here the CDR3 reads CASGTRGRNTIYF. Written as DNA, the CDR3 is TGTGCCAGCGGAACACGAGGAAGAAACACCATATATTTT.

The J gene is TRBJ1-1, the V gene TRBV6-5; D gene unclear. Germline CDR1 and CDR2: MNHEY and SVGAGI. This CDR3 is 13 amino acids long. The V end lost 2 bases, the J end lost 1 base, and 5 bases lay between the germline ends. The CDR3 region has the DNA TGTGCCAGCAGTTACAGGAGGAACACTGAAGCTTTCTTT. Its translation: CASSYRRNTEAFF.

The DNA for the CDR3 is TGCGCCAGCAGTAGCGGGGGGAGCTCCTACGAGCAGTACTTC. Its protein product is CASSSGGSSYEQYF. The chain is built from TRBV5-1 and TRBJ2-7, with 10 bases fitting TRBD2. The CDR3 contains 14 residues. The V and J ends lost 5 bases and 0 bases, in that order; junction bases with no gene match: 2. The germline gives CDR1 SGHRS, CDR2 YFSETQ.

The gene calls are TRBV30 and TRBJ1-1, with D perhaps matching TRBD1 (5 bases). The CDR3 totals 13 residues. V lost 3 bases, J lost 4 bases, and 12 bases lay in between. Germline V CDR1 and CDR2: GTSNPN, SVGIG (reference sequence). CDR3 sequence (DNA): TGTGCCTGGAGCCGGGACTTGGGCACTGAAGCTTTCTTT. The encoded protein is CAWSRDLGTEAFF.

V usage is TRBV30 and J usage is TRBJ1-1, with D possibly TRBD1 on 5 matching bases. This CDR3 is 14 amino acids long. Trimming pared 0 bases from V and 1 base from J, leaving 9 bases between. CDR1 and CDR2 (germline): GTSNPN, SVGIG (reference sequence). The CDR3 DNA sequence: TGTGCCTGGAGTGTTACTACAGGGAACACTGAAGCTTTCTTT. Protein product: CAWSVTTGNTEAFF. The full variable domain, with the rest looked up from reference TRBV30 and TRBJ1-1, is SQTIHQWPATLVQPVGSPLSLECTVEGTSNPNLYWYRQAAGRGLQLLFYSVGIGQISSEVPQNLSASRPQDRQFILSSKKLLLSDSGFYLCAWSVTTGNTEAFFGQGTRLTVV.